This TCR beta chain comes out of a study of blood T cell repertoires in COVID-19. Overall study context: Sites across the United States, Italy and Spain contributed samples from acute and convalescent COVID-19.

This CDR3 comprises 15 residues. The germline V gene has CDR1 GTSNPN and CDR2 SVGIG (reference sequence). Germline trimming cut 2 bases from V and 8 bases from J; bases unmatched to any gene: 8. The data were produced by immunoSEQ multiplex PCR, yet TCRdb's version contains in-frame clones alone and is incomplete. Among approximately 97,000 clones listed, approximately 92% were seen once. This chain links TRBV30 with TRBJ1-4; 10 bases line up with TRBD1. This TCR was recovered from a man younger than 30 with acute or convalescent COVID-19. Sequencing was carried out using peripheral blood. The CDR3 spells CAWSPTGGAGEKLFF. The CDR3 nucleotides read TGTGCCTGGAGTCCGACAGGGGGCGCGGGGGAAAAACTGTTTTTT.